Listed below are T cell receptor beta chains from one sample, sequenced in a study of T cell responses to AZD1222 COVID-19 vaccine. Profiled with immunoSEQ multiplex PCR; TCRdb holds only in-frame clones, not every one. The data hold approximately 150,000 clones, with roughly 92% observed a single time. The sample in question was peripheral blood, obtained 28 days after the second AZD1222 dose. The receptors here all came from an adult who received the AZD1222 COVID-19 vaccine. Both conserved end residues are part of each CDR3. D genes are given only for firm matches. The size field is filled for only some rows; it gives once, few, many or a size class.

j_gene | d_gene | v_gene | len | abundance | CDR3nt | CDR3aa
TRBJ2-3 | - | TRBV2 | 13 | - | TGTGCCGGCTGTATTAGCGGCACAGATACGCAGTATTTT | CAGCISGTDTQYF
TRBJ2-2 | TRBD2 | TRBV11-1 | 15 | - | TGTGCCAGCACCCACCGCGCGGGGGGGACCGGGGAGCTGTTTTTT | CASTHRAGGTGELFF
TRBJ2-7 | - | TRBV5-4 | 12 | - | TGTGCCAGCAGCTTGAATTCTAGGGCCTGGTACTTC | CASSLNSRAWYF
TRBJ2-7 | TRBD1 | TRBV7-2 | 14 | - | TGTGCCAGCAGCTTCACCTCCGGGACAGGGGTTGTGTACTTC | CASSFTSGTGVVYF
TRBJ1-4 | - | TRBV25-1 | 14 | - | TGTGCCAGCAGGGGGGGACTGCCTAATGAAAAACTGTTTTTT | CASRGGLPNEKLFF
TRBJ2-1 | TRBD1 | TRBV4-1 | 15 | - | TGCGCCAGCAGCCAAGCAGGGGGCTCTTACAATGAGCAGTTCTTC | CASSQAGGSYNEQFF
TRBJ1-1 | - | TRBV10-3 | 12 | few | TGTGCCATCGGGGCCGGGAACACTGAAGCTTTCTTT | CAIGAGNTEAFF
TRBJ2-7 | - | TRBV12-3/TRBV12-4 | 13 | - | TGTGCCAGCAGTGCGGACTCCAGTGCCGAGCAGTACTTC | CASSADSSAEQYF
TRBJ2-3 | TRBD1 | TRBV4-3 | 14 | - | TGCGCCAGCAGCCCCACACCCAGGGGGGATACGCAGTATTTT | CASSPTPRGDTQYF
TRBJ1-2 | TRBD1 | TRBV4-3 | 15 | - | TGCGCCAGCAGCCAATACAGGGGAGGTAACTATGGCTACACCTTC | CASSQYRGGNYGYTF
TRBJ1-1 | TRBD1 | TRBV5-1 | 15 | - | TGCGCCAGCAGCTTGGGGCAGGGGGTGAACACTGAAGCTTTCTTT | CASSLGQGVNTEAFF
TRBJ2-7 | - | TRBV6-6 | 14 | - | TGTGCCAGCAGTGTAGGGGACAACTCCTACGAGCAGTACTTC | CASSVGDNSYEQYF
TRBJ1-2 | - | TRBV6-5 | 13 | - | TGTGCCAGCTCGTCTCCGGGCCTGGGTGGCTACACCTTC | CASSSPGLGGYTF
TRBJ2-1 | TRBD2 | TRBV7-2 | 16 | - | TGTGCCAGCAGACCAAGAAGTAGCGGGAGGGCGAATGAGCAGTTCTTC | CASRPRSSGRANEQFF
TRBJ1-6 | - | TRBV15 | 14 | - | TGTGCCACCAGCCTAAGCCGGGGGGTAGTAACCCTCCACTTT | CATSLSRGVVTLHF
TRBJ1-3 | - | TRBV27 | 14 | once | TGTGCCAGCAGGAGGGACCACTCTGGAAACACCATATATTTT | CASRRDHSGNTIYF
TRBJ2-7 | TRBD2 | TRBV4-3 | 16 | - | TGCGCCAGCAGCCAGGGAACGAGCGGGAGTCTAAACGAGCAGTACTTC | CASSQGTSGSLNEQYF
TRBJ2-7 | TRBD2 | TRBV5-4 | 14 | - | TGTGCCAGCAGCCGGACTAGCGGGACCTACGAGCAGTACTTC | CASSRTSGTYEQYF
TRBJ2-7 | - | TRBV9 | 14 | - | TGTGCCAGCAGCGTAGACAGGGATTCCTACGAGCAGTACTTC | CASSVDRDSYEQYF